A single sample gave rise to the 9 T cell receptor beta chains below, sequenced in a study of early T cells in non-severe SARS-CoV-2 infection. Via MiXCR, TCRdb re-called the 5' RACE reads, giving one row per CDR3 protein. The sample includes tens of thousands of distinct CDR3 sequences, about 14% of them seen just once. Source: whole blood, taken at baseline. Source of these receptors: an adult who was a healthcare worker with PCR-confirmed SARS-CoV-2 infection or an uninfected control (not recorded which).

This clonotype showed up just a few times. V and J are TRBV6-5 and TRBJ2-1; 10 positions agree with TRBD2. Germline lookup yields CDR1 MNHEY and CDR2 SVGAGI. V lost 6 bases to trimming and J lost 5 bases; unmatched junction nucleotides: 10. The CDR3 is 16 residues long. The CDR3 spells CASRDLGTSENNEQFF. In DNA form, the CDR3 reads TGTGCCAGCAGAGACCTCGGGACTAGCGAAAACAATGAGCAGTTCTTC.

The chain recombines TRBV10-3 with TRBJ2-7; 10 bases map to TRBD1. The V segment lost 6 bases and the J segment 1 base; nucleotides outside the gene matches: 12. The CDR3 contains 17 residues. Germline V gene data show CDR1 as ENHRY and CDR2 as SYGVKD. The DNA of the CDR3 is TGTGCCATCAGCGACAACCTCCGGGACAGGGGATCCTACGAGCAGTACTTC. Its translation: CAISDNLRDRGSYEQYF.

V is TRBV5-1 and J is TRBJ2-7; tentatively, D is TRBD2 (5 bases). The length of the CDR3 is 15 residues. Trimming stripped 0 bases from V and 2 bases from J, with 12 bases between. Germline CDR1 is SGHRS and CDR2 is YFSETQ. CDR3 residues: CASSLEADFTYEQYF. Here the CDR3 DNA reads TGCGCCAGCAGCTTGGAAGCGGATTTTACCTACGAGCAGTACTTC.

On this clonotype: The junction departs from the called germline gene at one end, perhaps through a read error. This chain connects TRBV7-7 to TRBJ2-7, with 10 bases identical to TRBD1. Germline CDR1 and CDR2: SSHAT and FNYEAQ (reference sequence). The CDR3 sequence is 13 residues long. The CDR3 DNA reads TGTGCTAGCAGCTTAGGGACAGGGGACGGGCAGTACTTC. Translated, it gives CASSLGTGDGQYF.

A few counts support this clonotype. The chain recombines TRBV5-1 with TRBJ2-3; 7 bases map to TRBD1. The germline gives CDR1 SGHRS, CDR2 YFSETQ. The CDR3 has 12 amino acids. Trimming at V came to 7 bases and at J to 7 bases, leaving 6 bases not matched to a gene. The CDR3 bases are TGCGCCAGCTCGACAGGGAAGAATACGCAGTATTTT. Translation gives CASSTGKNTQYF.

In its sample, this clonotype was seen a few times. The chain carries TRBV6-5 and TRBJ2-2; D ambiguous. Germline CDR1 and CDR2: MNHEY and SVGAGI. V was cut by 1 base and J by 7 bases, with 1 base left in between. This CDR3 is built from 11 residues. CDR3 in amino acids: CASSYYGELFF. The CDR3 nucleotides are TGTGCCAGCAGTTACTACGGGGAGCTGTTTTTT.

V usage is TRBV5-1 and J usage is TRBJ2-5, with 7 bases lining up with TRBD1. This CDR3 region has 15 residues. Trimming took 3 bases from V and 2 from J; bases not matched to a gene: 7. CDR1 SGHRS and CDR2 YFSETQ come from the germline V gene. CDR3 nucleotide sequence: TGCGCCAGCAGCTCCCAGGGGGTCCTACAAGAGACCCAGTACTTC. This sequence encodes CASSSQGVLQETQYF. Looking up the rest from reference TRBV5-1 and TRBJ2-5 gives the full variable domain: KAGVTQTPRYLIKTRGQQVTLSCSPISGHRSVSWYQQTPGQGLQFLFEYFSETQRNKGNFPGRFSGRQFSNSRSEMNVSTLELGDSALYLCASSSQGVLQETQYFGPGTRLLVL.

This clonotype was counted at least ten times. V usage is TRBV5-1 and J usage is TRBJ2-3; 7 bases fit TRBD1. The trim removed 0 bases at V and 6 bases at J, leaving 4 bases unmatched. Germline V gene data show CDR1 as SGHRS and CDR2 as YFSETQ. The CDR3 has 14 amino acids. In nucleotides, the CDR3 is TGCGCCAGCAGCTTGGAGGGGGCTGGGGATACGCAGTATTTT. Amino acids: CASSLEGAGDTQYF.

The chain has TRBV11-2 and TRBJ2-7; 8 bases map to TRBD1. Trimming took 5 bases from V and 7 from J; bases not matched to a gene: 7. The germline CDR1 and CDR2 sequences are SGHAT and FQNNGV. The CDR3 has 13 amino acids. The CDR3 DNA sequence: TGTGCCAGCAGCACCAGGACAGGGTGGGAGCAGTACTTC. Its translation: CASSTRTGWEQYF.